The 7 T cell receptor beta chains presented below share a single source sample, sequenced in a study of early T cells in non-severe SARS-CoV-2 infection. MiXCR was run by TCRdb on the 5' RACE reads, yielding one entry per CDR3 protein. The data hold 65,000 to 80,000 distinct CDR3 sequences, with about 10% observed a single time. Sequenced material: whole blood. The receptors were sampled from an adult who was a healthcare worker with PCR-confirmed SARS-CoV-2 infection or an uninfected control (not recorded which).

The rearrangement joins TRBV4-1 to TRBJ2-2, with D perhaps TRBD2 (5 bases). The ends were cut back, 0 bases at V and 6 bases at J, with 17 bases in the middle. The CDR3 is made up of 17 amino acids. Germline values: CDR1 MGHRA, CDR2 YSYEKL. CDR3 in amino acids: CASSQDRGRLNSGELFF. In DNA form, the CDR3 reads TGCGCCAGCAGCCAAGATCGAGGCAGACTAAACTCCGGGGAGCTGTTTTTT.

The gene calls are TRBV12-5 and TRBJ1-1; D is unresolved. There are 14 residues in the CDR3. V lost 5 bases and J 2 bases, leaving 12 bases between the germline ends. Germline V gene data show CDR1 as LGHNT and CDR2 as FRNRAP. The CDR3 coding sequence is TGTGCTAGTGGTGCAACACGGGTAAACACTGAAGCTTTCTTT. Its protein product is CASGATRVNTEAFF. Full variable domain (rest looked up from reference TRBV12-5 and TRBJ1-1): DARVTQTPRHKVTEMGQEVTMRCQPILGHNTVFWYRQTMMQGLELLAYFRNRAPLDDSGMPKDRFSAEMPDATLATLKIQPSEPRDSAVYFCASGATRVNTEAFFGQGTRLTVV.

Many counts were recorded for this clonotype. CDR3 loop: CASSRRQGGEKLFF. CDR3 DNA sequence: TGTGCCAGCAGCCGAAGACAGGGAGGTGAAAAACTGTTTTTT. The V call is TRBV7-8, the J call TRBJ1-4, with TRBD1 matching 7 bases. There are 14 residues in the CDR3. The V gene's germline CDR1 is SGHVS and CDR2 FQNEAQ. V lost 5 bases and J lost 7; bases outside the gene matches: 7. The full variable domain, completed using reference TRBV7-8 and TRBJ1-4, is GAGVSQSPRYKVAKRGQDVALRCDPISGHVSLFWYQQALGQGPEFLTYFQNEAQLDKSGLPSDRFFAERPEGSVSTLKIQRTQQEDSAVYLCASSRRQGGEKLFFGSGTQLSVL.

There are many counts of this clonotype. The V call is TRBV7-2, the J call TRBJ1-6, with a tentative D call TRBD1 (5 bases). V gave up 1 base and J gave up 10 bases, with 11 bases separating them. The CDR3 spans 14 residues. Germline V gives CDR1 SGHTA, CDR2 FQGNSA. CDR3 loop: CASSLGGLGSPLHF. The CDR3 DNA follows: TGTGCCAGCAGCTTAGGGGGCCTTGGATCACCCCTCCACTTT.

This chain connects TRBV11-3 to TRBJ2-2; D is undetermined. Trimming pared 0 bases from V and 7 bases from J, leaving 15 bases between. CDR1 and CDR2 (germline): SGHNT, YENEEA. The CDR3 has 16 residues. CDR3 sequence: CASSLDTVASNGELFF. The DNA for the CDR3 is TGTGCCAGCAGCTTAGATACGGTTGCGAGTAACGGGGAGCTGTTTTTT. The variable domain in full, completed from reference TRBV11-3 and TRBJ2-2, reads EAGVVQSPRYKIIEKKQPVAFWCNPISGHNTLYWYLQNLGQGPELLIRYENEEAVDDSQLPKDRFSAERLKGVDSTLKIQPAELGDSAVYLCASSLDTVASNGELFFGEGSRLTVL.

The gene calls are TRBV6-5 and TRBJ1-5, with a weak D call TRBD1 (5 bases). In germline, CDR1 is MNHEY, CDR2 SVGAGI. CDR3 size: 15 residues. The V end was cut by 8 bases, the J end by 0 bases, with 14 bases between. CDR3 DNA sequence: TGTGCCAGCCGCCGACAGCCAGATAGCAATCAGCCCCAGCATTTT. Encoded protein: CASRRQPDSNQPQHF.

In this sample, this clonotype turned up a few times. This rearrangement joins TRBV19 to TRBJ2-5; no reliable D call. The CDR3 consists of 11 residues. The germline CDR1 and CDR2 sequences are LNHDA and SQIVND (reference sequence). V gave up 2 bases and J gave up 3 bases, with 1 base separating them. The CDR3 coding sequence is TGTGCCAGTAGTATAAAAGAGACCCAGTACTTC. Protein product: CASSIKETQYF. Drawing the rest from reference TRBV19 and TRBJ2-5, the complete variable domain is DGGITQSPKYLFRKEGQNVTLSCEQNLNHDAMYWYRQDPGQGLRLIYYSQIVNDFQKGDIAEGYSVSREKKESFPLTVTSAQKNPTAFYLCASSIKETQYFGPGTRLLVL.